This entry concerns a single T cell receptor beta chain. This clone was seen only a few times. Its cognate antigen has yet to be identified. Nothing much larger sits one base from this clone, and base qualities are not available. The CDR3 starts with the cysteine, ends with the phenylalanine, and has 15 residues. Only the CDR3 DNA stays, 45 bases, in frame from base 1. Based on the germline V gene, the CDR1 and CDR2 sequences are SGDLS and YYNGEE. The V end loses 1 base and the J end loses 3 bases, and a stretch of 12 bases separates them. Library prep was done by the immunoSEQ multiplex PCR assay. For the multiplex PCR, a mixture combining 60 forward primers for TCR Vbeta segments and 13 reverse primers for TCR Jbeta segments was used. The CDR3 region of rearranged TCR beta genes was amplified from genomic DNA with a multiplex PCR assay. The amplified TCR beta libraries were sequenced on the Illumina HiSeq System as 87-base-pair reads. Processing in the source paper ran as follows. A later analysis counted about 80 million unique TCR beta chains across the 666 repertoires, and 10 million to 12 million of these chains were shared by at least two donors. Raw reads were error-corrected and collapsed into unique sequences with a nearest-neighbor algorithm that merged closely related sequences to remove PCR and sequencing errors. V, D and J gene segments were assigned by aligning CDR3 sequences to IMGT reference sequences. Each retained sequence needed at least a six-nucleotide match to both a V gene segment and a J gene segment. A rearrangement was called productive if the CDR3 had no stop codons and remained in frame with V and J, and every other rearrangement was called non-productive. CDR3 was defined according to IMGT convention as the region running from the second conserved V-encoded cysteine to the conserved J-encoded phenylalanine. Sequences without an unambiguous match to a single V gene segment were excluded from the earlier analysis of 587 of the donors. An earlier analysis of approximately 590 of the donors classified V segments as functional when productive rearrangements were above 56.7% and as segregating when the standard deviation between donors was above 5%. A statistical classification framework was built to diagnose cytomegalovirus status from the catalog of TCR beta chain sequences. In a later analysis, TCR nucleotide sequences were compared against IMGT/GENE-DB human TR gene sequences so that V and J genes could be assigned. A later analysis assigned CDR3 sequences and most-parsimonious VDJ recombination scenarios with the TCRdist pipeline. In a later analysis, each TCR beta chain was defined by its CDR3 amino acid sequence together with its V-gene family, and reads without a unique V-gene family were excluded. As a way to deal with suspected cross-contamination and a sequencing artifact, a later analysis dropped under 600 nucleotide sequences that were highly shared and had low generation probability. For each public chain, a later analysis derived a clonal expansion index from normalized ranks of inferred template counts within each repertoire. In a later analysis, generation probabilities were computed using a VDJ recombination model fitted to out-of-frame rearrangements, and the results were checked against IGoR. Hypergeometric tests were used in a later analysis to score TCR-TCR, TCR-HLA and TCR-CMV co-occurrence, with a repertoire-size bias correction applied to the TCR pairs. False discovery rates were estimated in a later analysis by permuting HLA or CMV assignments 20 times. A later analysis grouped co-occurring TCRs with DBSCAN, adding TCRdist sequence similarity when clustering within HLA-allele-positive subsets. Repertoires with fewer than 30,000 or more than 120,000 public chains, plus five repertoires with anomalous nucleotide sharing, were excluded from co-occurrence clustering. TCRdb took this table from immuneACCESS and kept in-frame rearrangements with V and J called. Such tables lack part of the clones; where checked against another copy, unresolved V genes explain under half of the gap, and the rest is unexplained. That table furnishes V, J and clone size, whereas the DNA furnished D and trimming. The sample table contains some 51,000 clones; only one count was recorded for 77% of them. The ten largest clones take up less than 3% of the sample.

These data are taken from a study of cytomegalovirus exposure and HLA in healthy donors (dated by TCRdb to about 2017). In terms of the full investigation: An earlier analysis of several hundred of the donors reported about 260 Gb of sequence data and 117 million unique TCR beta sequences obtained from about 180 million T cells. Several DR-DQ haplotypes were treated as single units for association and clustering because of strong linkage in the cohort. Rather than drawing on any new phenotypic data, the later analysis identified candidate immune exposures from TCR beta sequences and the way those sequences occurred across donors. A later genetic analysis used genome-wide SNP genotypes for about 65% of the roughly 700 donors, treating that subset as a discovery cohort. Among 398 genotyped donors of the cohort, an average of around 250,000 unique TCR beta nucleotide sequences was sequenced per donor, of which approximately 19% were non-productive. To decide whether each TCR beta V gene segment behaved as functional or pseudogenic, an earlier analysis of some 540 of the donors relied on high-throughput TCR beta sequencing. The study used immunosequencing to profile the T cell repertoires of about 670 subjects and linked those repertoires to cytomegalovirus serostatus. To predict cytomegalovirus infection status, the study brought together high-throughput TCR immunosequencing, statistical association of individual TCRs with disease status, and machine learning. Typing coverage varied by locus: roughly 620-640 donors for A, B, C, DRB1 and DQB1; approximately 520 for DQA1; over 600 for DPA1; some 470 for DPB1. Roughly 300 gigabases of sequencing data and 70 million to 100 million unique TCR sequences made up an early release that covered 500 to 650 HLA-typed donors. The aim of the study was to test whether cataloging public T cell receptors could identify signatures of past pathogen exposure. A separate validation cohort of about 110 different subjects was used in addition to the 666-subject first cohort. Every repertoire in the discovery cohort had been generated on one and the same sequencing platform. Of the approximately 400 genotyped donors, less than 90% were placed in the genetic ancestry cluster associated with self-reported Caucasian donors. To study patterns of TCR occurrence, a later analysis re-analyzed previously published TCR beta repertoires from around 670 donors and added high-resolution HLA genotyping. Alongside the repertoire data, information on donor age, sex, ethnicity and CMV serostatus was compiled. HLA typing included class I and class II loci at four-digit resolution.

The cohort consisted of hundreds of healthy bone marrow donors. Cohort members were all nominally healthy when sampled, although unrecorded immune exposures were likely present. The donor was CMV seronegative and was included in the group of about 350 seronegative cohort members. A peripheral blood sample was provided by each donor, and peripheral blood mononuclear cells were used for TCR beta sequencing. Genomic DNA was extracted from the blood cell samples with the Qiagen DNeasy Blood Extraction Kit. Overall results and qualifications from the work: Because the 87-base-pair reads could not distinguish some IMGT-functional V segments, including TRBV6-2 and TRBV6-3, those segments were excluded. Correlated functional status among segregating V segments might be attributable to linkage disequilibrium, but an unknown experimental factor could not be ruled out. A later genetic analysis associated a missense DCLRE1C variant with V-gene and J-gene trimming of TCR beta chains, and an independent cohort replicated the association. The earlier analysis of around 600 of the donors excluded 15 to 20 rarely observed V segments, including chromosome 9 orphons, because counts were too low. A further reported finding was that TCR beta sequences accurately predicted the HLA-A and HLA-B alleles for most subjects in the first cohort. For the cohort, immune exposure information was limited to CMV serostatus. In a later analysis, the rate of TCR association differed among HLA loci, with DRB1 alleles having the most associated TCRs and HLA-C alleles having the fewest. While some public TCRs were present in many individuals, most TCR sequences turned up only very rarely across donors. This cohort had only TCR beta chains sequenced, and the lack of alpha or paired-chain data limited which features could be detected. HLA typing was unavailable for some donors at each locus, so association tests used only the typed subset. In vitro tests confirmed that a few of the cytomegalovirus-associated TCR beta chains recognize cytomegalovirus antigens. The presence/absence analyses assumed that sequencing depth was roughly uniform across donors, and that assumption may not be true. Several of the top co-occurrence clusters appeared to be linked to parvovirus B19, influenza, CMV and Epstein-Barr virus, according to a later analysis. In an earlier analysis of fewer than 750 of the donors, most TCR beta V segments were observed in productive rearrangements about 87% or about 30% of the time, broadly matching IMGT annotations. According to the authors, the approach could potentially be generalized to other disease states and immunological phenotypes. A total of some 180 TCR beta chains were listed by the study as associated with cytomegalovirus. Cytomegalovirus status was reported to be diagnosed by the classifier with high specificity and sensitivity in both the original and validation cohorts. A cluster of highly shared sequence variants was judged likely to be a technical artifact of the sequencing pipeline. Assigning TCR associations to individual alleles was difficult when HLA alleles, especially DR and DQ, strongly co-occurred. A later analysis found that HLA-associated TCR beta chains were more clonally expanded and had lower generation probabilities than equally common non-associated chains. Most CMV-associated TCR beta chains appeared to be HLA-restricted in a later analysis, and the HLA associations seemed to be driven largely by CMV exposure. According to a later genetic analysis, donors in an Asian-associated ancestry cluster had fewer N-insertions in productive TCRs than the approximately 630-donor mean. Specific HLA alleles were associated with 16,951 TCR beta sequences at a false discovery rate of 0.05 in a later analysis.

The origin of this receptor is a female donor in good health and CMV-seronegative. The specimen sequenced was PBMCs. The chain is made from TRBV9 and TRBJ2-3, with TRBD1 perhaps the D gene, on 6 matching bases. The DNA sequence is as follows: TGTGCCAGCAGCGTACAGGGGTCTCGGACAGATACGCAGTATTTT. Translated, it gives CASSVQGSRTDTQYF.